Below, one T cell receptor (beta chain) is given with its context. This clonotype came up a few times. The clone's antigen remains unknown. No base quality information exists; no much larger clone differs at one position. From cysteine to phenylalanine, the CDR3 is 13 amino acids long. Just CDR3 DNA is preserved here, 39 bases in frame from base 1. The junction carries 12 bases between V and J, which are trimmed by 4 bases and 5 bases respectively. From a lookup of the germline V gene, CDR1 and CDR2 are LGHNA and YSLEER. The data were obtained in a study of response to subunit inactivated influenza vaccine (dated by TCRdb to the late 2010s). With respect to the entire study: Deep quantitative T cell receptor repertoire profiling was used in the study to track responses to a trivalent subunit inactivated influenza vaccine.

Libraries came from RT-PCR. Instrument used: Illumina HiSeq 2500. TCRdb passed the public sequencing reads through fastp at Q25 and MiXCR, retaining productive beta sequences. Rows are combined by CDR3 protein, so each entry shows the most common genes and DNA. This sample has 500,000 to 600,000 distinct CDR3 sequences in its table, and roughly 12% of those were observed once. The biggest ten clones account for around 9.6% of the sample. The paper as a whole reports these results and caveats: The authors proposed that each seasonal influenza vaccination may bring in only a limited number of new T cells.

The chain links TRBV4-3 with TRBJ2-7, with a weak D call of TRBD2 (6 bases match). Sequenced here: PBMCs from blood, sampled on the day of vaccination. The clonotype originates from a man aged 45 to 65 who received an inactivated influenza vaccine. Donor details come from another sample of the same person, matched by shared clones. The CDR3 here reads CASSLAVGDEQYF. The DNA reads as follows: TGCGCCAGCAGCCTAGCGGTCGGGGACGAGCAGTACTTC.